These 10 T cell receptor beta chains were all obtained from the same sample, sequenced in a study of blood T cell repertoires in COVID-19. Data came from immunoSEQ multiplex PCR; TCRdb stores just in-frame clones and leaves some out. Of around 300,000 clones listed, around 90% are singletons. Sequences were obtained from PBMCs or T cells enriched from blood (not recorded which). The origin of the receptors is a woman younger than 30 with acute COVID-19.

V gene TRBV4-1 combines with J gene TRBJ1-5; D may be TRBD1 (5 bases). Trimming took off 4 bases at V and 7 bases at J, with 23 bases between the two ends. Germline CDR1 is MGHRA and CDR2 is YSYEKL. The CDR3 is 17 amino acids. This CDR3 is CASSPGKDTQQGQPQHF. CDR3 nucleotide sequence: TGCGCCAGCAGCCCTGGAAAGGACACCCAACAAGGGCAGCCCCAGCATTTT.

The gene calls are TRBV9 and TRBJ1-1, with D possibly being TRBD1 (6 bases). Trimming pared 0 bases from V and 7 bases from J, leaving 10 bases between. The CDR3 sequence is 13 residues long. The germline V gene encodes CDR1 SGDLS and CDR2 YYNGEE. CDR3 loop: CASSVEQGSEAFF. The CDR3 DNA reads as TGTGCCAGCAGCGTAGAGCAGGGGAGTGAAGCTTTCTTT.

This clone has a single count. The chain uses TRBV28 and TRBJ1-5, with 9 positions matching TRBD1. CDR1 and CDR2 from the germline V gene are MDHEN and SYDVKM. This CDR3 contains 14 residues. V shed 4 bases and J 3 bases; nucleotides not matched to a gene: 1. The DNA for the CDR3 is TGTGCCAGCAGTTACAGGGGGCTCAATCAGCCCCAGCATTTT. It specifies CASSYRGLNQPQHF.

This clone appeared a single time. The chain combines TRBV25-1 with TRBJ1-5; D might be TRBD1 (5 bases). The V end lost 1 base, the J end lost 5 bases, and 6 bases lay between the germline ends. CDR3 length: 13 amino acids. Germline CDR1 is MGHDK and CDR2 is SYGVNS. DNA of the CDR3: TGTGCCAGCAGTGAATTAGGGGATCAGCCCCAGCATTTT. It specifies CASSELGDQPQHF.

The V and J genes are TRBV28 and TRBJ1-5, with D perhaps TRBD1 (5 bases). The V end was cut by 6 bases, the J end by 4 bases, with 7 bases between. The CDR3 runs 12 residues. From germline, CDR1 is MDHEN and CDR2 SYDVKM. CDR3 coding DNA: TGTGCCAGCAGGTCAGGGAATCAGCCCCAGCATTTT. Translation gives CASRSGNQPQHF.

This chain uses TRBV6-5 with TRBJ1-6; the D is unclear. The germline gives CDR1 MNHEY, CDR2 SVGAGI. This CDR3 contains 14 residues. V was clipped by 8 bases and J by 7 bases, with 15 bases between them. The CDR3 sequence: CASERRFENSPLHF. Here the CDR3 DNA reads TGTGCCAGCGAGCGGCGATTTGAGAATTCACCCCTCCACTTT.

V and J are TRBV2 and TRBJ2-1; maybe TRBD2 (5 bases). The V and J ends lost 6 bases and 8 bases respectively, with 17 bases between them. The CDR3 covers 14 residues. CDR1 and CDR2 (germline): SNHLY, FYNNEI. In nucleotides, the CDR3 is TGTGCCAGCAGCTTCGACGGGATGGACCATGAGCAGTTCTTC. This sequence encodes CASSFDGMDHEQFF.

The chain links TRBV6-5 to TRBJ1-1; 9 nucleotides line up with TRBD1. Trimming took 7 bases from V and 0 from J; bases not matched to a gene: 6. Germline V gene sequence: CDR1 MNHEY, CDR2 SVGAGI. The CDR3 is 15 residues long. The CDR3 region is CASKITGGLNTEAFF. The DNA of the CDR3 is TGTGCCAGCAAAATTACAGGGGGCCTGAACACTGAAGCTTTCTTT.

J is TRBJ2-2 and V is TRBV11-1; 10 bases are shared with TRBD2. The CDR3 is made up of 15 amino acids. V lost 6 bases, J lost 7 bases, and 8 bases stayed unmatched. Germline values: CDR1 SGHAT, CDR2 FQDESV (reference sequence). The CDR3 coding sequence is TGTGCCAGCAGTCTTCTAGCGGGAGCGAACGGGGAGCTGTTTTTT. As protein: CASSLLAGANGELFF.

The CDR3 spells CATSEGQGSQPQHF. The CDR3 bases are TGTGCCACCAGTGAGGGACAGGGGTCTCAGCCCCAGCATTTT. The chain employs TRBV24-1 and TRBJ1-5, with 10 nucleotides matching TRBD1. This CDR3 spans 14 amino acids. Trimming at V came to 4 bases and at J to 6 bases, leaving 2 bases not matched to a gene. Germline V gene sequence: CDR1 KGHDR, CDR2 SFDVKD.